The 30 T cell receptor beta chains reported below all come from one sample, sequenced in a study of post-analysis software for immune sequencing data. Findings of the study overall: Patients used about five TRBV segments, including TRBV5-6, TRBV5-1 and TRBV20-1, more often than controls.

The TCR beta cDNA libraries carried unique molecular identifiers. TCRdb reprocessed the PCR reads with MiXCR, giving one entry per CDR3 protein. The profile shows roughly 540,000 distinct CDR3 sequences, about a third of them singletons. No antigen has been assigned to these receptors. Sequencing was carried out using blood. All receptors derive from a girl aged 2-17 years with multiple sclerosis.

This clonotype came up a few times. The chain has TRBV5-1 and TRBJ2-7, with 9 bases matching TRBD1. There are 15 residues in the CDR3. Germline CDR1 reads SGHRS; CDR2 reads YFSETQ. Losses at the gene ends were 4 bases for V and 5 bases for J; bases not matched to a gene: 10. The DNA of the CDR3 is TGCGCCAGCAGCGAACCGGGACAGGGTGTCAACGAGCAGTACTTC. This encodes CASSEPGQGVNEQYF.

CDR3 protein: CSVEAGSEAFF. The CDR3 nucleotides are TGCAGCGTTGAAGCGGGCAGTGAAGCTTTCTTT. V and J are TRBV29-1 and TRBJ1-1; D is unresolved. The CDR3 loop spans 11 amino acids. Germline CDR1 and CDR2: SQVTM and ANQGSEA. V was cut by 1 base and J by 7 bases, with 7 bases left in between.

A few counts support this clonotype. The J gene is TRBJ2-3, the V gene TRBV29-1; tentative D call: TRBD1 (5 bases). The V gene's germline CDR1 is SQVTM and CDR2 ANQGSEA. V lost 1 base, J lost 7 bases, and 12 bases lay in between. The CDR3 consists of 13 residues. In DNA, the CDR3 is TGCAGCGTTGAAGTCAGTCCAGGGAATACGCAGTATTTT. Amino acids: CSVEVSPGNTQYF.

V gene TRBV27 combines with J gene TRBJ2-7; D perhaps matches TRBD1 (6 bases). Germline CDR1 MNHEY, CDR2 SMNVEV (reference sequence). Trimming removed 4 bases at V and 2 bases at J, with 12 bases between. The CDR3 loop spans 14 amino acids. This CDR3 reads CASSYRDKPYEQYF. As DNA, the CDR3 is TGTGCCAGCAGTTATCGGGACAAACCCTACGAGCAGTACTTC.

The genes are TRBV28 and TRBJ2-5; D may be TRBD1 (6 bases). The ends were cut back, 6 bases at V and 1 base at J, with 12 bases in the middle. The CDR3 totals 14 residues. CDR1 and CDR2 (germline): MDHEN, SYDVKM. CDR3 DNA sequence: TGTGCCAGCAGCTTTTTGGACAGCCAAGAGACCCAGTACTTC. Translation gives CASSFLDSQETQYF.

The CDR3 protein is CASSKKTTEHTQYF. Written as DNA, the CDR3 is TGTGCCAGCAGCAAAAAGACGACAGAGCATACGCAGTATTTT. The V call is TRBV3-1, the J call TRBJ2-3, with D possibly TRBD1 on 5 matching bases. The germline V gene encodes CDR1 LGHDT and CDR2 YNNKEL (reference sequence). Between the trimmed V and J ends, which lost 5 bases and 7 bases, there was a span of 16 bases. This CDR3 has 14 residues.

The chain couples TRBV7-2 to TRBJ2-1; D uncertain. The V gene lost 2 bases and the J gene lost 5 bases, with 22 bases spanning the gap. The CDR3 is 18 amino acids. Germline V lookup: CDR1 SGHTA, CDR2 FQGNSA. CDR3 protein: CASSLPRALGLVNNEQFF. The CDR3, as DNA: TGTGCCAGCAGCTTACCTCGCGCCCTCGGCCTCGTTAACAATGAGCAGTTCTTC.

The chain employs TRBV20-1 and TRBJ1-4, with D perhaps TRBD1 (5 bases). The CDR3 has 15 residues. Germline CDR1 is DFQATT and CDR2 is SNEGSKA (reference sequence). The ends were cut back, 0 bases at V and 8 bases at J, with 16 bases in the middle. The CDR3 protein is CSARDRSVTGEKLFF. CDR3 nucleotide sequence: TGCAGTGCTAGAGATAGGTCCGTTACAGGCGAAAAACTGTTTTTT.

There are a few counts of this clonotype. V is TRBV6-5 and J is TRBJ2-4, with 14 bases that match TRBD2. The DNA end is a closer match to TRBJ2-5, so the J assignment may be wrong. The CDR3 is 14 amino acids. The germline V gene encodes CDR1 MNHEY and CDR2 SVGAGI. CDR3 protein: CASSGLAGGGTQYF. The CDR3 nucleotides read TGTGCCAGCAGCGGACTAGCGGGGGGAGGGACCCAGTACTTC.

The V call is TRBV12-3 or TRBV12-4, the J call TRBJ1-2, with D hard to call. The CDR3 runs 12 residues. The V end lost 3 bases, the J end lost 7 bases, and 9 bases lay between the germline ends. The CDR3 DNA reads as TGTGCCAGCAGTTTTGGTAAAAGTGGCTACACCTTC. Translated: CASSFGKSGYTF.

In its sample, this clonotype was seen a few times. This chain connects TRBV27 to TRBJ2-7; 10 bases fit TRBD1. V lost 4 bases, J lost 2 bases, and 14 bases stayed unmatched. The CDR3 length is 18 residues. Germline CDR1 reads MNHEY; CDR2 reads SMNVEV (reference sequence). The CDR3 bases are TGTGCCAGCAGTTACCCCGAGGGACAGGGGTTCCCAACCTACGAGCAGTACTTC. Its protein is CASSYPEGQGFPTYEQYF.

Ten or more counts support this clonotype. The chain is built from TRBV20-1 and TRBJ2-1; the match to TRBD1 covers 9 bases. Germline CDR1 reads DFQATT; CDR2 reads SNEGSKA (reference sequence). Germline trimming cut 3 bases from V and 8 bases from J; bases unmatched to any gene: 11. The CDR3 length is 15 residues. The CDR3 loop is CSASTGTGKSDEQFF. CDR3 nucleotides: TGCAGTGCTAGTACCGGGACAGGGAAAAGTGATGAGCAGTTCTTC.

This clonotype was seen a handful of times. The V and J genes are TRBV5-1 and TRBJ1-4; no clear D. The CDR3 is made up of 14 amino acids. Germline values: CDR1 SGHRS, CDR2 YFSETQ. The V gene lost 0 bases and the J gene lost 4 bases, with 7 bases spanning the gap. The CDR3 loop is CASSLATDNEKLFF. As DNA, the CDR3 is TGCGCCAGCAGCTTGGCTACGGATAATGAAAAACTGTTTTTT.

Concerning this clonotype: At one end the junction does not follow the germline gene, possibly because of a read error. The chain employs TRBV7-2 and TRBJ2-4, with a weak D call TRBD1 (7 bases). The J call is doubtful: the DNA matches TRBJ2-5 better. CDR3 length: 18 residues. CDR1 SGHTA and CDR2 FQGNSA come from the germline V gene. CDR3 sequence (DNA): TGTGTCAGCAGCTTAATGGTTCTAGCGAGGGGGCTAGATGAGACCCAGTACTTC. Its translation: CVSSLMVLARGLDETQYF.

V is TRBV5-1 and J is TRBJ2-5; D is undetermined. The last part of the DNA fits TRBJ2-7 better; the J call may be wrong. The CDR3 covers 16 residues. CDR1 and CDR2 (germline): SGHRS, YFSETQ. The CDR3 nucleotides are TGCGCCAGCAGCTTGGGAGTATCCGGGTTTGGTAACGAGCAGTACTTC. Protein product: CASSLGVSGFGNEQYF.

This clonotype was recorded only once. This chain uses TRBV9 with TRBJ1-6; 9 bases are a match to TRBD1. V was pared by 0 bases and J by 7 bases, with 5 bases of the junction left unmatched. The CDR3 spans 16 residues. Germline CDR1 reads SGDLS; CDR2 reads YYNGEE. CDR3 DNA sequence: TGTGCCAGCAGCGTAGCTCTAGGACAGGGGAATTCACCCCTCCACTTT. Its protein is CASSVALGQGNSPLHF.

This chain links TRBV20-1 with TRBJ2-5; D is perhaps TRBD1 (5 bases). The germline gives CDR1 DFQATT, CDR2 SNEGSKA (reference sequence). V lost 3 bases, J lost 5 bases, and 22 bases lay in between. The CDR3 is 16 amino acids. CDR3 protein: CSARAQGIKERETQYF. CDR3 sequence (DNA): TGCAGTGCTAGGGCTCAGGGAATAAAGGAACGGGAGACCCAGTACTTC.

The chain carries TRBV3-1 and TRBJ1-2; D uncertain. Trimming took off 3 bases at V and 2 bases at J, with 7 bases between the two ends. The CDR3 sequence is 13 residues long. The germline V gene has CDR1 LGHDT and CDR2 YNNKEL (reference sequence). The CDR3 sequence is CASSQNANYGYTF. The CDR3 bases are TGTGCCAGCAGCCAGAACGCCAACTATGGCTACACCTTC.

The CDR3 coding sequence is TGTGCCAGCGTCTCCTGGGGAGAGACTGAAGCTTTCTTT. As protein: CASVSWGETEAFF. This chain connects TRBV3-1 to TRBJ1-1; D is uncertain. The V gene lost 8 bases and the J gene lost 5 bases, with 15 bases spanning the gap. CDR1 is LGHDT, CDR2 YNNKEL, per germline (reference sequence). The CDR3 spans 13 residues. Looking up the rest from reference TRBV3-1 and TRBJ1-1 gives the full variable domain: DTAVSQTPKYLVTQMGNDKSIKCEQNLGHDTMYWYKQDSKKFLKIMFSYNNKELIINETVPNRFSPKSPDKAHLNLHINSLELGDSAVYFCASVSWGETEAFFGQGTRLTVV.

This clonotype appeared a few times. The rearrangement joins TRBV29-1 to TRBJ2-1; TRBD1 matches at 10 bases. The CDR3 extends over 13 amino acids. Germline trimming cut 6 bases from V and 5 bases from J; bases unmatched to any gene: 4. In germline, CDR1 is SQVTM, CDR2 ANQGSEA. The DNA of the CDR3 is TGCAGCGTCCGGGACAGGGGAAACAATGAGCAGTTCTTC. Translation gives CSVRDRGNNEQFF.

The chain employs TRBV20-1 and TRBJ2-2, with 10 bases aligning to TRBD2. Germline CDR1 and CDR2: DFQATT and SNEGSKA (reference sequence). J lost 0 bases, V lost 1 base, and 11 bases had no gene match. This CDR3 spans 19 amino acids. In DNA, the CDR3 is TGCAGTGCTAGAGGGGCTAGCGGGGGCCATTCCTCGAACACCGGGGAGCTGTTTTTT. Protein product: CSARGASGGHSSNTGELFF.

This chain links TRBV12-3 or TRBV12-4 with TRBJ2-5; 9 bases are a match to TRBD1. This CDR3 contains 15 residues. The V and J ends lost 4 bases and 1 base, in that order; junction bases with no gene match: 4. CDR3 DNA: TGTGCCAGCAGTTCCGGGACAGGGACCCAAGAGACCCAGTACTTC. It translates to CASSSGTGTQETQYF.

V and J are TRBV18 and TRBJ2-3; TRBD1 agrees at 7 bases. In germline, CDR1 is KGHSH, CDR2 LQKENI. This CDR3 region has 13 residues. The V gene end was trimmed by 3 bases and the J gene end by 6 bases; junction bases not matched to a gene: 3. CDR3: CASSPGQFDTQYF. CDR3 nucleotide sequence: TGTGCCAGCTCACCGGGACAGTTCGATACGCAGTATTTT.

V and J are TRBV5-1 and TRBJ2-7, with TRBD1 as a possible D gene (6 bases). CDR1 is SGHRS and CDR2 is YFSETQ in the germline V gene. There are 12 residues in the CDR3. With 2 bases removed from V and 5 bases from J, the gap between germline ends came to 8 bases. The CDR3 DNA reads TGCGCCAGCAGCTTCACAGGGAACGAGCAGTACTTC. Translating gives CASSFTGNEQYF. Full variable domain (rest looked up from reference TRBV5-1 and TRBJ2-7): KAGVTQTPRYLIKTRGQQVTLSCSPISGHRSVSWYQQTPGQGLQFLFEYFSETQRNKGNFPGRFSGRQFSNSRSEMNVSTLELGDSALYLCASSFTGNEQYFGPGTRLTVT.

The sample holds a few counts of this clonotype. The chain recombines TRBV10-2 with TRBJ2-7; D unresolved. CDR1 WSHSY and CDR2 SAAADI come from the germline V gene. This CDR3 has 14 amino acids. With 6 bases removed from V and 4 bases from J, the gap between germline ends came to 16 bases. The CDR3 is CASRVGPSFYEQYF. As DNA, the CDR3 is TGCGCCAGCAGGGTGGGCCCATCGTTTTACGAGCAGTACTTC.

This clonotype was observed once. The missing conserved phenylalanine or tryptophan at the end of this CDR3 makes a read error likely. The genes are TRBV4-1 and TRBJ2-7; D is possibly TRBD1 or TRBD2 (6 bases each). This CDR3 has 15 residues. CDR1 MGHRA and CDR2 YSYEKL come from the germline V gene. V gave up 1 base and J gave up 4 bases, with 14 bases separating them. DNA for the CDR3: TGCGCCAGCAGCCAAGCGGGGGCCAGAACGTACGAGCAGTACTGC. Protein sequence: CASSQAGARTYEQYC.

The rearrangement links TRBV20-1 to TRBJ2-3; TRBD1 is a possible D gene (5 bases). V was shortened by 6 bases and J by 2 bases, with 24 bases between the two germline ends. Per germline, CDR1 DFQATT and CDR2 SNEGSKA (reference sequence). The CDR3 spans 17 residues. Written as DNA, the CDR3 is TGCAGTGCCAAGGCCCTCCAGGGATCCGCATTCACAGATACGCAGTATTTT. It translates to CSAKALQGSAFTDTQYF.

About this clonotype itself: Germline and junction disagree at one end, which may indicate a read error. The V call is TRBV10-3, the J call TRBJ2-7, with 7 bases that match TRBD1. The CDR3 length is 15 residues. Germline V gene lookup returns CDR1 ENHRY and CDR2 SYGVKD. The CDR3 nucleotides are TGTGCCATCAGGGAGTCAGAGACAGGGAGTTACGAGCAGTACTTC. This codes for CAIRESETGSYEQYF.

In its sample, this clonotype was seen a few times. The genes are TRBV20-1 and TRBJ2-7; TRBD1 matches at 7 bases. This CDR3 has 13 residues. Trimming cost V 6 bases and J 2 bases; bases outside gene matches: 7. Germline assignment: CDR1 DFQATT and CDR2 SNEGSKA (reference sequence). CDR3 amino acids: CSALRQGTYEQYF. The CDR3 bases are TGCAGTGCCCTTCGACAGGGAACCTACGAGCAGTACTTC.

This clonotype occurred many times. The chain has TRBV7-8 and TRBJ1-2; TRBD1 is a possible D gene (6 bases). V lost 3 bases and J 7 bases, leaving 15 bases between the germline ends. Germline CDR1 and CDR2: SGHVS and FQNEAQ. The CDR3 is 14 residues long. The CDR3 here is CASSFIGQGIGYTF. Here the CDR3 DNA reads TGTGCCAGCAGCTTCATTGGGCAGGGGATTGGCTACACCTTC.